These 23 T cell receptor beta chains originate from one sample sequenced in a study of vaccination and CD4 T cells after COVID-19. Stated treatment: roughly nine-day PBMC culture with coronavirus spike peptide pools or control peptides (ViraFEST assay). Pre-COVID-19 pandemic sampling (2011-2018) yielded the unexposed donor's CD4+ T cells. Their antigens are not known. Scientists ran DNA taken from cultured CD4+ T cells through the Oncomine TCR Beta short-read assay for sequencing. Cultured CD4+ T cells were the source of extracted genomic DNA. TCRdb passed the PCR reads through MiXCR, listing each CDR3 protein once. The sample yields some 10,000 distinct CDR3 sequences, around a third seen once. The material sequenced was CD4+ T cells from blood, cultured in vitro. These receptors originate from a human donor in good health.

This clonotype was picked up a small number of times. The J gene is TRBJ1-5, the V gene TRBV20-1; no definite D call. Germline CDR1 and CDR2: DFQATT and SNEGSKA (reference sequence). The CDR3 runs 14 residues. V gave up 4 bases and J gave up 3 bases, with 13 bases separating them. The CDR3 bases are TGCAGTGCTATATTCGGCAGTCCCAATCAGCCCCAGCATTTT. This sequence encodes CSAIFGSPNQPQHF.

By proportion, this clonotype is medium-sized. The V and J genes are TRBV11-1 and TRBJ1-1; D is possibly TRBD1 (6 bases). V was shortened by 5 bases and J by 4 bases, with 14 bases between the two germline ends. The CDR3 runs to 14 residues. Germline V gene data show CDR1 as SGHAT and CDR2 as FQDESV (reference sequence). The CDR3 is CASSREGGSTEAFF. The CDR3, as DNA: TGTGCCAGCAGCCGAGAAGGGGGGTCCACTGAAGCTTTCTTT.

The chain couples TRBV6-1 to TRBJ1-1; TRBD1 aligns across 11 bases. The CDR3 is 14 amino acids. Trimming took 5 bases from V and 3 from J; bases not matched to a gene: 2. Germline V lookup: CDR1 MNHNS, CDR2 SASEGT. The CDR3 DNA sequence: TGTGCCAGCAGTCGGACAGGGGGCTACACTGAAGCTTTCTTT. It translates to CASSRTGGYTEAFF.

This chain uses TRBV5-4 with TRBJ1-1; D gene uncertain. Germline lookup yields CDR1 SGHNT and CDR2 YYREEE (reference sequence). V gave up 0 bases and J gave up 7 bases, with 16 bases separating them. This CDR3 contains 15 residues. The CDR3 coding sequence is TGTGCCAGCAGCTTGGAATTAGGGATGAAGGTTGAAGCTTTCTTT. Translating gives CASSLELGMKVEAFF.

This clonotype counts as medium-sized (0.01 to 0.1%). This chain's CDR3 is CASSLVKETQYF. The CDR3 DNA reads as TGTGCCAGCAGCTTAGTAAAAGAGACCCAGTACTTC. The chain has TRBV7-2 and TRBJ2-5; D unclear. V gave up 1 base and J gave up 3 bases, with 3 bases separating them. CDR1 and CDR2 from the germline V gene are SGHTA and FQGNSA. The CDR3 has 12 amino acids.

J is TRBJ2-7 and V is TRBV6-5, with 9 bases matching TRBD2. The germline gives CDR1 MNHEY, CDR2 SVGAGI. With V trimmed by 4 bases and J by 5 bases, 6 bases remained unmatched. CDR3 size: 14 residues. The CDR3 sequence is CASSFPGTSNEQYF. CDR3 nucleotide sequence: TGTGCCAGCAGTTTCCCCGGGACTAGCAACGAGCAGTACTTC.

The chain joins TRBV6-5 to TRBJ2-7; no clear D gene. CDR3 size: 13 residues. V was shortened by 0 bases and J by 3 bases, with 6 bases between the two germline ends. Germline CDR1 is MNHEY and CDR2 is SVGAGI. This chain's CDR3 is CASSYSIDYEQYF. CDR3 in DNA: TGTGCCAGCAGTTACTCGATAGACTACGAGCAGTACTTC.

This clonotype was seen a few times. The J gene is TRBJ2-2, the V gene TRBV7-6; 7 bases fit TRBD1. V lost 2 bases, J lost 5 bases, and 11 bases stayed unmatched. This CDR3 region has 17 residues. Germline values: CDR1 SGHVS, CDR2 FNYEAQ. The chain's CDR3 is CASSLRGGGLGTGELFF. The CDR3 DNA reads TGTGCCAGCAGCTTAAGAGGGGGCGGTTTAGGAACCGGGGAGCTGTTTTTT.

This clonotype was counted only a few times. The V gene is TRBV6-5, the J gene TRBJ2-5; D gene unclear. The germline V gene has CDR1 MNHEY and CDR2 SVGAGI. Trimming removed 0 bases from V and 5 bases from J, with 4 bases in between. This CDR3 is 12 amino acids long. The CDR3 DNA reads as TGTGCCAGCAGTTACTCAGGGGAGACCCAGTACTTC. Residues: CASSYSGETQYF.

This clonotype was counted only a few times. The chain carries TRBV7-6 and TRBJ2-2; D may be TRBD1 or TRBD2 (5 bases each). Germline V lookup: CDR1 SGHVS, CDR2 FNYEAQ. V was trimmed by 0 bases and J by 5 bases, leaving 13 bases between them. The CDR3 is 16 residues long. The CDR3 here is CASSLATGTVTGELFF. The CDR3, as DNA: TGTGCCAGCAGCTTAGCCACCGGGACGGTTACCGGGGAGCTGTTTTTT.

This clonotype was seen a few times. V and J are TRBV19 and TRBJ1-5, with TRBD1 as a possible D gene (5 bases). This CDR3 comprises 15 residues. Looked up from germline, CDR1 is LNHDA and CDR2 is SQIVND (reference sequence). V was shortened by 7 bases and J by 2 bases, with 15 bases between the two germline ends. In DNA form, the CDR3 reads TGTGCCAGTATGCAGGGTGATTTTGGCAATCAGCCCCAGCATTTT. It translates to CASMQGDFGNQPQHF.

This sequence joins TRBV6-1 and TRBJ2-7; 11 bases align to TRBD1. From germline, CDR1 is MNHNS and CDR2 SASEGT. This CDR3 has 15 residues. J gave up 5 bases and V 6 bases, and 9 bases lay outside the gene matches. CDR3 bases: TGTGCCAGCAGACACGGACAGGGGGCGTCCCACGAGCAGTACTTC. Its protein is CASRHGQGASHEQYF.

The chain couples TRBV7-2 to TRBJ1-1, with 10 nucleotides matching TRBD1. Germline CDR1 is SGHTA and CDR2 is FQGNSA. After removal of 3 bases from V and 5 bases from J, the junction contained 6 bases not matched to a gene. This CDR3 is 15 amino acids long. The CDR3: CASSFYGQGGTEAFF. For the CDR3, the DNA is TGTGCCAGCAGCTTCTACGGACAGGGGGGAACTGAAGCTTTCTTT.

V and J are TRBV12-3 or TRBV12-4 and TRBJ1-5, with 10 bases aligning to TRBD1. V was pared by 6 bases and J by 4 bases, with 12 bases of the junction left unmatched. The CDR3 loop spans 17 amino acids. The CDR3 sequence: CASSYRDRGALNQPQHF. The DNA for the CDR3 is TGTGCCAGCAGCTACCGGGACAGGGGCGCCCTGAATCAGCCCCAGCATTTT.

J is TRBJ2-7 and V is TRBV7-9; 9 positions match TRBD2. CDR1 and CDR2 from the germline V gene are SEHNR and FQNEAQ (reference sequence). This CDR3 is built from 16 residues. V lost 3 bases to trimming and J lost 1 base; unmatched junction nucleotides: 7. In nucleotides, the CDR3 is TGTGCCAGCAGCTTCTGGATAGCGGGAGCGTCCTACGAGCAGTACTTC. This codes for CASSFWIAGASYEQYF.

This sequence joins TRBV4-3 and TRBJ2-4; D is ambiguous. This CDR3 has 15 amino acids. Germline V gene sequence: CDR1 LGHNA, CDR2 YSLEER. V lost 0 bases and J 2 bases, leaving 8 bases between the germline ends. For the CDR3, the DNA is TGCGCCAGCAGCCAAGACCTAGGGCCCAAAAACATTCAGTACTTC. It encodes CASSQDLGPKNIQYF.

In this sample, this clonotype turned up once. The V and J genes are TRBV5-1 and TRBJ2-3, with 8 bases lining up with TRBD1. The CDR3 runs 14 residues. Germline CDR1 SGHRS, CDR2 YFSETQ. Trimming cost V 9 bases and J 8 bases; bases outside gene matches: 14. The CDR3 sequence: CATREDRVEVTQYF. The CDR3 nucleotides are TGCGCCACCCGCGAGGACAGGGTCGAGGTTACGCAGTATTTT.

The CDR3 coding sequence is TGCGCCAGCAGCAAGGCCGGGACAGGGAGTCCCGAGCAGTACTTC. Translating gives CASSKAGTGSPEQYF. The genes are TRBV5-1 and TRBJ2-7; 9 bases are a match to TRBD1. V trimming: 4 bases; J trimming: 6 bases; junction bases outside the gene matches: 11. Germline V gene data show CDR1 as SGHRS and CDR2 as YFSETQ. This CDR3 comprises 15 residues.

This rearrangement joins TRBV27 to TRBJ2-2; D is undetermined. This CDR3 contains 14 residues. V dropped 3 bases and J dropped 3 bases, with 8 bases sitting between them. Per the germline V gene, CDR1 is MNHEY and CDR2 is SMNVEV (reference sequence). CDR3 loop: CASSFAEYTGELFF. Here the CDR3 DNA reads TGTGCCAGCAGTTTTGCAGAATACACCGGGGAGCTGTTTTTT.

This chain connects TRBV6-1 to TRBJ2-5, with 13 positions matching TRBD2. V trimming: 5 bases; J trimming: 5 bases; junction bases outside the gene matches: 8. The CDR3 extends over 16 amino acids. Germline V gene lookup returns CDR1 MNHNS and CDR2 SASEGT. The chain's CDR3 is CASSPGTSGAGETQYF. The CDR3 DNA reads TGTGCCAGCAGTCCGGGGACTAGCGGGGCCGGGGAGACCCAGTACTTC.

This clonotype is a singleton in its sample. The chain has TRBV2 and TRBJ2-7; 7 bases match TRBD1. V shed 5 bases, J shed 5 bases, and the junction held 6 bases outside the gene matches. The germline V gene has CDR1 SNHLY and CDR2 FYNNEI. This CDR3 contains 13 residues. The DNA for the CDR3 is TGTGCCAGCAGTTTACAGGGGTTCGACGAGCAGTACTTC. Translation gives CASSLQGFDEQYF.

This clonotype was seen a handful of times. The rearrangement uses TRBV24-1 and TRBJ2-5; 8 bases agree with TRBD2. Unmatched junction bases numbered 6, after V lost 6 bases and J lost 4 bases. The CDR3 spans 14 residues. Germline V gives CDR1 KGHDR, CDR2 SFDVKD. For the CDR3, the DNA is TGTGCCACCAGTACTAGCGGAAGATTAGAGACCCAGTACTTC. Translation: CATSTSGRLETQYF.

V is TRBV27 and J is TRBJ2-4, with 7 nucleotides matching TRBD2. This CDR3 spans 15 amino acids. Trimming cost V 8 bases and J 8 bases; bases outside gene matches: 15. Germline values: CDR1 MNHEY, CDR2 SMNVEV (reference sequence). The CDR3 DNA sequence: TGTGCCAGCCAACTCGGGGGAGGGCCCAGGGACATTCAGTACTTC. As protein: CASQLGGGPRDIQYF.